The 20 T cell receptor beta chains below come from one sample, sequenced in a study of glioma-infiltrating T cells. TCR alpha and beta CDR3 regions were amplified from RNA using iRepertoire nested multiplex PCR. MiXCR, applied by TCRdb to the multiplex PCR reads, yields one record per CDR3 protein. Seen here are 150,000 to 200,000 distinct CDR3 sequences, around 40% observed once, and the top ten hold roughly 5.2%. The sequenced sample was glioma tissue, nonneoplastic brain tissue, or PBMCs (not recorded which). The receptors shown here come from a human donor with low-grade glioma or glioblastoma, undergoing nonglioma brain surgery, or in good health (not recorded which).

This clonotype has ten or more counts. This chain connects TRBV7-9 to TRBJ2-7, with D possibly matching TRBD2 (6 bases). This CDR3 is built from 13 residues. Trimming pared 5 bases from V and 5 bases from J, leaving 13 bases between. The germline CDR1 and CDR2 sequences are SEHNR and FQNEAQ (reference sequence). CDR3 sequence: CASSRDSLDEQYF. Here the CDR3 DNA reads TGTGCCAGCAGCCGGGACTCCCTAGACGAGCAGTACTTC.

This clonotype was counted at least ten times. The chain couples TRBV12-3 or TRBV12-4 to TRBJ2-5, with TRBD1 matching 9 bases. V shed 6 bases and J 4 bases; nucleotides not matched to a gene: 6. The CDR3 consists of 14 residues. The CDR3 nucleotides read TGTGCCAGCAGCCCCGGGACAGGGAGAGAGACCCAGTACTTC. Translating it yields CASSPGTGRETQYF.

Concerning this clonotype itself: A much larger clone is a single base away; this may be a read error. J is TRBJ1-2 and V is TRBV28, with TRBD1 matching over 9 bases. Germline trimming cut 9 bases from V and 6 bases from J; bases unmatched to any gene: 17. The CDR3 has 16 residues. Germline-derived CDR1 and CDR2 are MDHEN and SYDVKM. The CDR3 nucleotides are TGTGCCAGAATCCCGGGACAGGGTTTTTTGGTCGATGGCTACACCTTC. Translation gives CARIPGQGFLVDGYTF.

There are a few counts of this clonotype. The V call is TRBV19, the J call TRBJ2-7; 7 bases match TRBD2. CDR3 length: 13 amino acids. V was clipped by 6 bases and J by 3 bases; unmatched bases: 5. The germline gives CDR1 LNHDA, CDR2 SQIVND (reference sequence). The CDR3 DNA sequence: TGTGCCAGTAGCAATCCGGGAGGCTACGAGCAGTACTTC. As protein: CASSNPGGYEQYF.

A word on this clonotype: An end of the junction does not agree with germline; a read error may underlie this. The V call is TRBV5-5, the J call TRBJ2-1, with D perhaps given as TRBD1 or TRBD2 (5 bases each). The CDR3 extends over 14 amino acids. CDR1 SGHKS and CDR2 YYEKEE come from the germline V gene (reference sequence). The DNA for the CDR3 is TGCGCCAGCAGCTGGGGGTTGAGTGGTAGTGAGCAGTTCTTT. It translates to CASSWGLSGSEQFF.

The chain couples TRBV19 to TRBJ2-3; D remains ambiguous. This CDR3 is built from 15 residues. V gave up 5 bases and J gave up 0 bases, with 12 bases separating them. CDR1 is LNHDA, CDR2 SQIVND, per germline (reference sequence). The CDR3 here is CASSLGTPSTDTQYF. The CDR3 coding sequence is TGTGCCAGTAGTCTAGGAACTCCTAGCACAGATACGCAGTATTTT.

Ten or more counts support this clonotype. V gene TRBV20-1 combines with J gene TRBJ2-7; perhaps TRBD1 as D (5 bases). The CDR3 is made up of 12 amino acids. Trimming stripped 0 bases from V and 6 bases from J, with 9 bases between. Germline V CDR1 and CDR2: DFQATT, SNEGSKA (reference sequence). DNA of the CDR3: TGCAGTGCTAGAGACAGGGTTACCGAGCAGTACTTC. It encodes CSARDRVTEQYF.

This clonotype was picked up a small number of times. The rearrangement uses TRBV24-1 and TRBJ2-3; D is uncertain. Germline V gene data show CDR1 as KGHDR and CDR2 as SFDVKD. This CDR3 comprises 13 residues. V lost 2 bases to trimming and J lost 1 base, with 3 bases between them. The CDR3 nucleotides read TGTGCCACCAGTGATTGGCGCACAGATACGCAGTATTTT. Translation gives CATSDWRTDTQYF.

About this clonotype itself: One base away lies a much larger clone, so this may be a sequencing read error. This sequence joins TRBV6-1 and TRBJ2-1; 8 bases agree with TRBD1. This CDR3 spans 20 amino acids. V shed 6 bases and J 9 bases; nucleotides not matched to a gene: 28. CDR1 MNHNS and CDR2 SASEGT come from the germline V gene. CDR3 DNA: TGTGCCAGCAGGGAAAAGACAGGGGCCCTTTACGGGGGCAATAGAGGTGAGCAGTTCTTC. This sequence encodes CASREKTGALYGGNRGEQFF.

The chain links TRBV12-3 or TRBV12-4 to TRBJ1-1; D uncertain. This CDR3 has 15 amino acids. The V gene lost 2 bases and the J gene lost 1 base, with 11 bases spanning the gap. The CDR3 DNA follows: TGTGCCAGCAGTTTAATGGTATCGGAGAACACTGAAGCTTTCTTT. Translating gives CASSLMVSENTEAFF.

This clonotype has more than one count but fewer than ten. The chain joins TRBV5-8 to TRBJ2-5; D not resolved. Trimming left V 2 bases short and J 7 bases short, with 15 bases between. There are 14 residues in the CDR3. Germline loops: CDR1 SGHTS, CDR2 YDEGEE. DNA for the CDR3: TGTGCCAGCAGCTTTTCGAACCGCGAAGGGACCCAGTACTTC. It is translated as CASSFSNREGTQYF.

Regarding this clonotype: This may come from a read error, since a much larger clone is one base off. The chain recombines TRBV28 with TRBJ2-3, with a possible D match to TRBD2 (5 bases). Looked up from germline, CDR1 is MDHEN and CDR2 is SYDVKM. Trimming took 2 bases from V and 1 from J, leaving 7 bases between them. This CDR3 spans 14 amino acids. The CDR3 sequence is CASSLASCTDTQYF. CDR3 bases: TGTGCCAGCAGTTTAGCTAGCTGCACAGATACGCAGTATTTT.

In its sample, this clonotype was seen many times. This chain uses TRBV7-2 with TRBJ2-5; 8 positions agree with TRBD1. Looked up from germline, CDR1 is SGHTA and CDR2 is FQGNSA. V was clipped by 2 bases and J by 1 base; unmatched bases: 6. The CDR3 is 16 residues long. As DNA, the CDR3 is TGTGCCAGCAGCTTACGGAGGACAGGGTTCCAAGAGACCCAGTACTTC. Protein: CASSLRRTGFQETQYF.

The rearrangement uses TRBV28 and TRBJ2-6, with D possibly TRBD2 on 5 matching bases. From germline, CDR1 is MDHEN and CDR2 SYDVKM. The V end lost 4 bases, the J end lost 0 bases, and 13 bases lay between the germline ends. The CDR3 is 17 amino acids. CDR3 sequence reads: CASSSYYGSSGANVLTF. As DNA, the CDR3 is TGTGCCAGCAGTTCGTATTATGGGAGCTCTGGGGCCAACGTCCTGACTTTC. The variable domain in full, with the rest retrieved from reference TRBV28 and TRBJ2-6, is DVKVTQSSRYLVKRTGEKVFLECVQDMDHENMFWYRQDPGLGLRLIYFSYDVKMKEKGDIPEGYSVSREKKERFSLILESASTNQTSMYLCASSSYYGSSGANVLTFGAGSRLTVL.

This sequence joins TRBV20-1 and TRBJ2-3; the D is unclear. Trimming stripped 4 bases from V and 3 bases from J, with 17 bases between. The V gene's germline CDR1 is DFQATT and CDR2 SNEGSKA (reference sequence). CDR3 length equals 15 residues. CDR3 region: CSANLPASQTDTQYF. Written as DNA, the CDR3 is TGCAGTGCTAACCTCCCGGCCTCCCAAACAGATACGCAGTATTTT.

This clonotype has a count of ten or more. Germline and junction disagree at one end, which may indicate a read error. The chain is built from TRBV6-1 and TRBJ2-1, with 7 bases lining up with TRBD2. The germline CDR1 and CDR2 sequences are MNHNS and SASEGT. The CDR3 covers 12 residues. CDR3 nucleotides: TGTGCCAGCAGGTATCTGGAGCGGGAAGCAATCTTC. This gives the protein CASRYLEREAIF.

A word on this clonotype: With a much larger clone just one base away, this may be a read error. This chain uses TRBV20-1 with TRBJ2-1, with a tentative D call TRBD2 (6 bases). The CDR3 has 15 residues. V shed 0 bases and J shed 9 bases, with 18 bases lying between them. Germline V lookup: CDR1 DFQATT, CDR2 SNEGSKA (reference sequence). The CDR3, as DNA: TGCAGTGCTAGAGATTTTCAGCGGGTGGGTGGTGAGCAGTTCTTC. As protein: CSARDFQRVGGEQFF.

Comments on this clonotype: Being one base from a much bigger clone, this may be a read error. This rearrangement joins TRBV2 to TRBJ1-1; weak D call: TRBD1 (6 bases). CDR3 length: 15 residues. Looked up from germline, CDR1 is SNHLY and CDR2 is FYNNEI. The V end lost 3 bases, the J end lost 1 base, and 12 bases lay between the germline ends. The CDR3: CASSEEAGENTEAFF. The CDR3 region has the DNA TGTGCCAGCAGTGAGGAAGCAGGGGAGAACACTGAAGCTTTCTTT. Based on the CDR3 plus reference TRBV2 and TRBJ1-1, the full variable domain is EPEVTQTPSHQVTQMGQEVILRCVPISNHLYFYWYRQILGQKVEFLVSFYNNEISEKSEIFDDQFSVERPDGSNFTLKIRSTKLEDSAMYFCASSEEAGENTEAFFGQGTRLTVV.

This clonotype was seen only a few times. The chain links TRBV4-1 to TRBJ1-2; D is perhaps TRBD1 (5 bases). CDR1 is MGHRA, CDR2 YSYEKL, per germline. V dropped 1 base and J dropped 6 bases, with 18 bases sitting between them. There are 16 residues in the CDR3. The CDR3 DNA is TGCGCCAGCAGCCAAGGGTTATTTGCAGGGTCCAATGGCTACACCTTC. Amino acid sequence: CASSQGLFAGSNGYTF.

This sequence joins TRBV29-1 and TRBJ2-1; TRBD2 matches at 7 bases. The V gene's germline CDR1 is SQVTM and CDR2 ANQGSEA. The CDR3 is made up of 14 amino acids. V was clipped by 8 bases and J by 6 bases; unmatched bases: 13. The CDR3 coding sequence is TGCAGCTCCCTGCGGGAGAGCCGAGGCAATGAGCAGTTCTTC. It translates to CSSLRESRGNEQFF.